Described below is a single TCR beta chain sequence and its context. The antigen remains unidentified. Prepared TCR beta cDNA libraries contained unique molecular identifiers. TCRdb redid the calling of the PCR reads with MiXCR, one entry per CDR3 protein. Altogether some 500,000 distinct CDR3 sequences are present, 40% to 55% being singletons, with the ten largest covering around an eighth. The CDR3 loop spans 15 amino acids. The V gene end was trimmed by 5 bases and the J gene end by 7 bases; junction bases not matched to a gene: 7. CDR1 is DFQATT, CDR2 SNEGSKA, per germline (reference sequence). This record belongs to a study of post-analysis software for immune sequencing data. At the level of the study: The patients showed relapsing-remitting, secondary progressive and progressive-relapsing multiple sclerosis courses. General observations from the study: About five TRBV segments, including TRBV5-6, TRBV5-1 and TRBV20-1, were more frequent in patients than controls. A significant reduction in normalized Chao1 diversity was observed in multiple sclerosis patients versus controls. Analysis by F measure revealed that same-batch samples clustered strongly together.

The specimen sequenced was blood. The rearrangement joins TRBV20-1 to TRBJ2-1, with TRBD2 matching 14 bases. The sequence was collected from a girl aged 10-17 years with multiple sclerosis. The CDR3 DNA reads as TGCAGTGCTGGGACTAGCGGGAGCCGGGGAAATGAGCAGTTCTTC. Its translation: CSAGTSGSRGNEQFF.